This T cell receptor (beta chain) was sequenced for a study of cytomegalovirus exposure and HLA in healthy donors. Assay used: immunoSEQ multiplex PCR; TCRdb lists only in-frame clones, some missing. Altogether over 75,000 clones are present, 75% to 90% being singletons, with the ten largest covering approximately 20%. The CDR3 is made up of 16 amino acids. V shed 0 bases, J shed 1 base, and the junction held 1 base outside the gene matches. Germline V gives CDR1 MNHEY, CDR2 SMNVEV (reference sequence). The V call is TRBV27, the J call TRBJ2-1, with 9 nucleotides matching TRBD1. The TCR sequence derives from a man aged 18 to 30 in good health and CMV-seropositive. Material: PBMCs. In nucleotides, the CDR3 is TGTGCCAGCAGTTTATCGACAGGGGGTTCCTACAATGAGCAGTTCTTC. Translation: CASSLSTGGSYNEQFF.